The sequence of this TCR beta chain was determined in a study of regulatory T cells in long-lasting Graves disease. This clonotype was observed many times. Germline V gene lookup returns CDR1 DFQATT and CDR2 SNEGSKA (reference sequence). With 6 bases clipped from V and 8 bases from J, the junction kept 12 bases outside the gene matches. This CDR3 region has 14 residues. Arm-PCR of CDR3 regions and iRepertoire HTBI primers were the basis on which TCR beta libraries were built. TCRdb passed the multiplex PCR reads through MiXCR, listing each CDR3 protein once. This sample has 250,000 to 300,000 distinct CDR3 sequences, with about 18% found just once. Time point defined: newly diagnosed GD, antithyroid drugs for less than 3 months. PBMCs provided the RNA from which the TCR library was made. In addition, the sample was reused for a study of T cells in Graves' hyperthyroidism and ophthalmopathy.

The V gene is TRBV20-1, the J gene TRBJ1-4; TRBD1 agrees at 7 bases. The sequence came from a woman in her twenties or thirties with Graves disease. This specimen was peripheral blood mononuclear cells (PBMCs), taken at new diagnosis, from a patient treated with antithyroid drugs. The CDR3 DNA follows: TGCAGTGCGGAGACGGAGGGGGCTGGGGAAAAACTGTTTTTT. As protein: CSAETEGAGEKLFF.